These 4 T cell receptor beta chains originate from one sample sequenced in a study of cytomegalovirus exposure and HLA in healthy donors. The PCR was carried out with 60 Vbeta primers and 13 Jbeta primers. Assay: immunoSEQ multiplex PCR; the TCRdb copy retains only in-frame clones and omits some. The data contain about 140,000 clones, 60% to 80% of them singletons. Sequences were obtained from PBMCs. These receptors all come from a man aged 50-60 years in good health and CMV-seropositive.

The CDR3 loop is CASRSTDRGNEKLFF. In DNA, the CDR3 is TGTGCCAGCAGGTCTACGGACAGGGGAAATGAAAAACTGTTTTTT. The chain links TRBV7-2 to TRBJ1-4; 9 nucleotides agree with TRBD1. Germline CDR1 and CDR2: SGHTA and FQGNSA. Trimming removed 6 bases from V and 5 bases from J; junction bases left unmatched: 7. This CDR3 has 15 residues.

The V and J genes are TRBV28 and TRBJ1-5; weak D call: TRBD1 (5 bases). CDR1 is MDHEN and CDR2 is SYDVKM in the germline V gene. CDR3 length equals 14 residues. The V gene lost 3 bases and the J gene lost 4 bases, with 10 bases spanning the gap. CDR3 sequence: CASSLVGANQPQHF. DNA of the CDR3: TGTGCCAGCAGTTTGGTAGGGGCTAATCAGCCCCAGCATTTT.

The chain has TRBV28 and TRBJ1-5; 9 bases align to TRBD1. V gave up 5 bases and J gave up 3 bases; unmatched junction bases: 8. This CDR3 comprises 16 residues. CDR1 is MDHEN and CDR2 is SYDVKM in the germline V gene. The CDR3 DNA reads as TGTGCCAGCAGTCCGAGACAGGGGGTTTACAATCAGCCCCAGCATTTT. As protein: CASSPRQGVYNQPQHF.

The chain employs TRBV6-1 and TRBJ1-1; maybe TRBD1 (6 bases). The germline gives CDR1 MNHNS, CDR2 SASEGT. The CDR3 covers 15 residues. V shed 7 bases and J shed 2 bases, with 17 bases lying between them. CDR3 residues: CASKGGGGFNTEAFF. The CDR3 DNA sequence: TGTGCCAGCAAAGGGGGGGGAGGGTTTAACACTGAAGCTTTCTTT.